Below, one TCR beta chain is given with its context. Its antigen remains undetermined. No qualities accompany the bases; no much larger clone lies one base away. This specimen comes from a study of cytotoxic CD8 clonotypes in ibrutinib-treated CLL (dated by TCRdb to the early 2020s). With respect to the entire study: The cohort included more than 14 treatment-naive and around 10 relapsed/refractory patients; some 18 were IGHV unmutated. Partial responses were observed in roughly 24 patients and complete responses in 2; after a median follow-up of around 68 months, remission was maintained in 15 or so patients and progression was observed in around twelve. Samples at response were collected after a median of roughly 13 months of treatment, with a range of roughly 6 to 40 months. On average, each sample yielded about 260,000 productive templates and 85,000 to 95,000 productive rearrangements. Of the 90 or so participants in the trial, about two dozen had longitudinal samples available. Cryopreserved peripheral blood mononuclear cells were collected at three points: before therapy, at response, and at either sustained remission or disease progression. Overall study outcomes, separate from this receptor: Public clonotypes were found to be uncommon and were observed to contract or remain stable during treatment; the increase in clonality was shown to reflect expansion of private clonotypes at ibrutinib response. Baseline clonality exceeded that of age-matched healthy donors and correlated strongly with circulating CD8+ T-cell counts. Sampling times were not matched between sustained-remission and progressing patients, and lymph node repertoires were not studied. An increase in clonality was observed at ibrutinib response, with clonality remaining stable during sustained remission and falling back toward baseline at progression.

For TCR beta library preparation, 1.5 to 2.5 micrograms of genomic DNA were extracted from the cryopreserved PBMCs. Longitudinal blood samples from CLL patients receiving ibrutinib monotherapy were subjected to high-throughput TCR beta sequencing. The patients took part in an open-label, single-center phase 2 trial of ibrutinib monotherapy. The goal of deep resolution MiSeq sequencing was a depth between 1 in 1 million and 1 in 200,000 T cells, and coverage averaged 10x per clonotype. The immunoSEQ hsTCRB Kit was used to generate the TCR beta libraries. The source study handled its data this way. ImmunoSEQ Data Assistant and ImmunoSEQ Analyzer were used for data analysis, and V, D and J genes were assigned according to IMGT definitions. Clonality, which ranges from 0 to 1, was calculated as one minus the normalized Shannon entropy of productive rearrangement frequencies. Public clonotype analysis was restricted to overrepresented clonotypes comprising at least 0.05% of each patient's repertoire. Approximately 12 repertoires from age-matched healthy donors, obtained from immuneACCESS, served as clonality controls. In TCRdb, the immuneACCESS table is reduced to in-frame sequences with V and J assigned. These tables do not hold every clone; where another copy was compared, an unresolved V gene accounts for under half, and the others remain unexplained. That table supplies the V and J calls and clone size; D and trimming were determined from the DNA. This sample is represented by 30,000 to 35,000 clones; about 70% of them were singletons. Around a quarter of the sample is in the top ten clones.

CDR1 and CDR2 were assigned from the germline V gene as ENHRY and SYGVKD. The germline ends are 17 bases apart after V is trimmed by 11 bases and J by 7 bases. Measured from the cysteine to the phenylalanine, the CDR3 is 13 residues long. Only the CDR3 DNA stays, 39 bases, in frame from base 1. The sequences come from PBMCs, collected before ibrutinib treatment. This chain joins TRBV10-3 to TRBJ1-4; TRBD1 is perhaps the D gene, given 5 matching bases. This sequence originates from a human donor with chronic lymphocytic leukemia. The nucleotides are TGTGCCGTTCGGGGCAGGGTAGTTGAAAAACTGTTTTTT. Its product reads: CAVRGRVVEKLFF.